This TCR beta chain comes out of a study of cytomegalovirus exposure and HLA in healthy donors. The approximately 120-subject validation cohort, separate from the 666-subject first cohort, included the donors. TCRdb's table, derived via immunoSEQ multiplex PCR, lists solely in-frame clones and lacks some. Seen here are under 150,000 clones, around 89% observed once, and the top ten hold 6% to 7%. Germline CDR1 and CDR2: SEHNR and FQNEAQ (reference sequence). This CDR3 comprises 16 residues. The V and J ends lost 0 bases and 2 bases respectively, with 14 bases between them. Study-wide points: Most TCR sequences showed up rarely, but some public TCRs showed up in many donors. That first-cohort TCR clusters tended to co-occur in the roughly 130 validation repertoires was found in a later analysis.

As concerns this clone: Antigen: not known.

This receptor was identified in a woman aged 18-29 years in good health and CMV-seropositive. Sequenced: PBMCs. The V gene is TRBV7-9, the J gene TRBJ2-7; possibly TRBD1 for D (5 bases). The CDR3 coding sequence is TGTGCCAGCAGCTTAGCGCTGTACAGGCGCCCCTACGAGCAGTACTTC. Translating it yields CASSLALYRRPYEQYF.